One and the same sample provided the 29 T cell receptor beta chains below, sequenced in a study of blood T cells in healthy people across ages. The use of a sample-barcoded 5' primer and a J-beta primer mix characterized a second PCR of roughly 7 to 11 cycles. TCRdb reprocessed the 5' RACE reads via MiXCR and lists one record per CDR3 protein. The sample holds about 620,000 distinct CDR3 sequences, 45% to 60% seen once. Material: blood. The receptor set was obtained from a woman aged 80 or over in good health.

Of note for this clonotype: As the CDR3 is not closed by the conserved phenylalanine or tryptophan, this likely results from a read error. V usage is TRBV4-2 and J usage is TRBJ1-1; TRBD1 agrees at 9 bases. CDR1 and CDR2 (germline): LGHNA, YNFKEQ. The CDR3 sequence is 17 residues long. After removal of 3 bases from V and 1 base from J, the junction contained 9 bases not matched to a gene. The CDR3 reads CASSQRTLGQGNTEAFV. The CDR3 bases are TGTGCCAGCAGCCAGAGGACCCTGGGACAGGGGAACACTGAAGCTTTCGTT.

This chain links TRBV6-2 or TRBV6-3 with TRBJ2-3; no firm D call. V lost 4 bases and J lost 4, with 9 bases in between. The CDR3 is 13 residues long. Looked up from germline, CDR1 is MNHEY and CDR2 is SVGEGT. The chain's CDR3 is CASSFPPADTQYF. The CDR3 region has the DNA TGTGCCAGCAGTTTTCCTCCGGCAGATACGCAGTATTTT.

The chain links TRBV7-9 to TRBJ1-4; 8 bases are a match to TRBD1. The ends lost 4 bases at V and 2 bases at J; junction bases unmatched: 9. CDR3 length: 17 residues. Germline CDR1 is SEHNR and CDR2 is FQNEAQ (reference sequence). As DNA, the CDR3 is TGTGCCAGCAGCTCGGGGGGGACAGGCCCCACTAATGAAAAACTGTTTTTT. This codes for CASSSGGTGPTNEKLFF.

Concerning this clonotype: This could be a read error, since a much larger clone is one nucleotide away. The V and J genes are TRBV5-1 and TRBJ2-3, with 10 bases lining up with TRBD1. The CDR3 consists of 16 residues. Germline CDR1 and CDR2: SGHRS and YFSETQ. Written as DNA, the CDR3 is TGCACCAGCAGCTTGCCTGGACAGGGGGGAACAGATACGCAGTATTTT. Its protein product is CTSSLPGQGGTDTQYF.

This clonotype was seen ten or more times. The chain recombines TRBV29-1 with TRBJ2-1, with D hard to call. The CDR3 has 16 amino acids. With 3 bases removed from V and 0 bases from J, the gap between germline ends came to 15 bases. Germline V gene sequence: CDR1 SQVTM, CDR2 ANQGSEA. The CDR3 here is CSVDGLEKSSYNEQFF. For the CDR3, the DNA is TGCAGCGTTGACGGTTTGGAGAAGAGCTCCTACAATGAGCAGTTCTTC.

As concerns this clonotype: Being one base from a much bigger clone, this may be a read error. The chain combines TRBV7-2 with TRBJ2-5; D not resolved. The tail of the sequence fits TRBJ2-1 better, so the J call may be wrong. CDR1 and CDR2 (germline): SGHTA, FQGNSA. CDR3 length: 13 amino acids. CDR3 sequence reads: CASSFTAQETQFF. CDR3 sequence (DNA): TGTGCCAGCAGCTTTACAGCCCAAGAGACCCAGTTCTTC.

This chain joins TRBV27 and TRBJ2-7; 9 positions agree with TRBD1. Germline V gives CDR1 MNHEY, CDR2 SMNVEV (reference sequence). The CDR3 runs to 15 residues. V gave up 3 bases and J gave up 1 base; unmatched junction bases: 4. The CDR3 DNA follows: TGTGCCAGCAGTTTTACAGGGGGCGCATCCTACGAGCAGTACTTC. It translates to CASSFTGGASYEQYF.

The V call is TRBV28, the J call TRBJ1-1, with unresolved D. The CDR3 loop spans 14 amino acids. Per the germline V gene, CDR1 is MDHEN and CDR2 is SYDVKM. Between the trimmed V and J ends, which lost 4 bases and 1 base, there was a span of 10 bases. The CDR3 sequence is CASSSPDRNTEAFF. For the CDR3, the DNA is TGTGCCAGCAGTTCCCCTGACCGGAACACTGAAGCTTTCTTT.

As regards this clonotype: A clone one base away is much larger, so this may be a read error. The chain combines TRBV29-1 with TRBJ2-7, with D perhaps matching TRBD1 (5 bases). Germline CDR1 and CDR2: SQVTM and ANQGSEA. The CDR3 runs 13 residues. V was pared by 5 bases and J by 12 bases, with 23 bases between. CDR3 DNA: TGCAGCGTTCTAGGGGCTCATGCAGAGACCCGGTACTTC. Protein product: CSVLGAHAETRYF.

This clonotype was counted only a few times. For the CDR3, the DNA is TGCAGCCCGATTGGGGGTTTGGACACTGAAGCTTTCTTT. Its protein product is CSPIGGLDTEAFF. The chain joins TRBV29-1 to TRBJ1-1, with D perhaps TRBD1 (5 bases). With 8 bases removed from V and 3 bases from J, the gap between germline ends came to 16 bases. The V gene's germline CDR1 is SQVTM and CDR2 ANQGSEA. CDR3 length: 13 amino acids.

Many counts were recorded for this clonotype. The junction does not match germline at one end; this may be a read error. The chain is built from TRBV7-7 and TRBJ2-1; 10 nucleotides line up with TRBD2. CDR3 length equals 19 residues. Germline CDR1 SSHAT, CDR2 FNYEAQ (reference sequence). This CDR3 is CASSSLPMLSGGTYNEQFF. The DNA for the CDR3 is TGTGCTAGCAGCTCCCTACCAATGCTTAGCGGGGGGACCTACAATGAGCAGTTCTTC.

In this sample, this clonotype turned up many times. The rearrangement joins TRBV5-1 to TRBJ1-1; TRBD1 is a possible D gene (6 bases). The V end was cut by 3 bases, the J end by 1 base, with 7 bases between. The CDR3 consists of 13 residues. CDR1 SGHRS and CDR2 YFSETQ come from the germline V gene. This CDR3 reads CASSSQGNTEAFF. Here the CDR3 DNA reads TGCGCCAGCAGCTCACAGGGGAACACTGAAGCTTTCTTT.

This rearrangement joins TRBV28 to TRBJ1-1, with TRBD1 identical over 8 bases. The CDR3 runs 13 residues. Losses at the gene ends were 5 bases for V and 9 bases for J; bases not matched to a gene: 8. Germline CDR1 and CDR2: MDHEN and SYDVKM. The CDR3 spells CASSGQGWGKAFF. CDR3 nucleotides: TGTGCCAGCAGTGGACAGGGTTGGGGCAAAGCTTTCTTT.

V and J are TRBV10-3 and TRBJ1-2, with 7 bases identical to TRBD1. This CDR3 has 13 amino acids. The V segment lost 10 bases and the J segment 3 bases; nucleotides outside the gene matches: 8. CDR1 is ENHRY, CDR2 SYGVKD, per germline. The DNA for the CDR3 is TGTGCCACCCGGGACAGCGGGCACTATGGCTACACCTTC. Translated, it gives CATRDSGHYGYTF.

A few counts support this clonotype. This chain uses TRBV6-4 with TRBJ1-6, with TRBD1 identical over 9 bases. Germline assignment: CDR1 MRHNA and CDR2 SNTAGT. CDR3 length: 14 amino acids. Losses at the gene ends were 5 bases for V and 7 bases for J; bases not matched to a gene: 3. The CDR3 region has the DNA TGTGCCAGCAGTTCCGGGACAGGGAATTCACCCCTCCACTTT. Amino acid sequence: CASSSGTGNSPLHF.

V is TRBV29-1 and J is TRBJ2-7; perhaps TRBD1 as D (6 bases). Germline V gives CDR1 SQVTM, CDR2 ANQGSEA. Trimming pared 7 bases from V and 9 bases from J, leaving 22 bases between. CDR3 length: 13 residues. The CDR3 here is CSASATGSQVQYF. CDR3 nucleotides: TGCAGCGCTTCAGCGACAGGCTCCCAGGTGCAGTACTTC.

This clonotype was detected many times. This chain uses TRBV2 with TRBJ1-5; possible D gene TRBD1, 6 bases. Germline CDR1 is SNHLY and CDR2 is FYNNEI. The CDR3 runs 14 residues. With 6 bases removed from V and 4 bases from J, the gap between germline ends came to 13 bases. The DNA of the CDR3 is TGTGCCAGCAGCGGGACAACGACAAATCAGCCCCAGCATTTT. Translating it yields CASSGTTTNQPQHF.

The chain employs TRBV29-1 and TRBJ1-3; D unclear. CDR1 is SQVTM, CDR2 ANQGSEA, per germline. The length of the CDR3 is 14 residues. The V end was cut by 6 bases, the J end by 3 bases, with 15 bases between. CDR3: CSVDLKGLGNTIYF. The CDR3 coding sequence is TGCAGCGTGGACCTGAAGGGCCTTGGAAACACCATATATTTT. Full variable domain (rest looked up from reference TRBV29-1 and TRBJ1-3): SAVISQKPSRDICQRGTSLTIQCQVDSQVTMMFWYRQQPGQSLTLIATANQGSEATYESGFVIDKFPISRPNLTFSTLTVSNMSPEDSSIYLCSVDLKGLGNTIYFGEGSWLTVV.

This clonotype was recorded at least ten times. This chain uses TRBV20-1 with TRBJ1-2; TRBD1 matches at 10 bases. Per germline, CDR1 DFQATT and CDR2 SNEGSKA (reference sequence). The CDR3 is 12 amino acids. The J segment lost 7 bases and the V segment lost 5 bases, leaving 4 bases of the junction unmatched. CDR3 sequence (DNA): TGCAGTGCTTCCGGGACAGGGGTTGGCTACACCTTC. Protein product: CSASGTGVGYTF.

The chain has TRBV6-6 and TRBJ2-6; no definite D call. Germline V gene data show CDR1 as MNHNY and CDR2 as SVGAGI (reference sequence). V lost 5 bases, J lost 0 bases, and 8 bases lay in between. The CDR3 has 15 residues. Here the CDR3 DNA reads TGTGCCAGCAGTACTGGGGTCTCTGGGGCCAACGTCCTGACTTTC. It yields the protein CASSTGVSGANVLTF.

V usage is TRBV2 and J usage is TRBJ1-1; tentative D call: TRBD1 (6 bases). The V and J ends lost 5 bases and 4 bases respectively, with 11 bases between them. The germline V gene encodes CDR1 SNHLY and CDR2 FYNNEI. This CDR3 contains 13 residues. Here the CDR3 DNA reads TGTGCCAGCAGTCGGGCCAGGGGCACTGAAGCTTTCTTT. Protein: CASSRARGTEAFF.

As regards this clonotype: A much bigger clone sits one base away, suggesting this may be a read error. The chain recombines TRBV28 with TRBJ2-7; 11 bases align to TRBD2. Germline V gene data show CDR1 as MDHEN and CDR2 as SYDVKM. CDR3 size: 14 residues. The CDR3 protein is CTSSTGTSGYEQYF. DNA for the CDR3: TGTACCAGCAGCACCGGGACTAGCGGCTACGAGCAGTACTTC.

The rearrangement links TRBV20-1 to TRBJ2-7, with 10 bases fitting TRBD2. CDR3 length: 15 residues. CDR1 DFQATT and CDR2 SNEGSKA come from the germline V gene (reference sequence). The J segment lost 6 bases and the V segment lost 7 bases, leaving 15 bases of the junction unmatched. This CDR3 is CSVQAGGLRPSEQYF. The CDR3 DNA follows: TGCAGTGTTCAAGCGGGGGGGCTGAGGCCGTCCGAGCAGTACTTC.

The rearrangement uses TRBV12-3 or TRBV12-4 and TRBJ2-7; D is unresolved. With the DNA end fitting TRBJ2-5 better, the J assignment may be wrong. This CDR3 has 12 amino acids. The CDR3: CASSRTLETQYF. For the CDR3, the DNA is TGTGCCAGCAGCAGGACGTTGGAGACCCAGTACTTC.

The CDR3 reads CSAPTSLYAGELFF. The DNA for the CDR3 is TGCAGTGCTCCCACCTCCCTGTACGCCGGGGAGCTGTTTTTT. This chain links TRBV20-1 with TRBJ2-2, with unresolved D. This CDR3 comprises 14 residues. Germline V lookup: CDR1 DFQATT, CDR2 SNEGSKA (reference sequence). V lost 5 bases and J lost 6, with 16 bases in between.

The V and J genes are TRBV27 and TRBJ1-1; 7 positions match TRBD1. Germline values: CDR1 MNHEY, CDR2 SMNVEV (reference sequence). J gave up 4 bases and V 4 bases, and 9 bases lay outside the gene matches. The CDR3 covers 15 residues. The CDR3 nucleotides are TGTGCCAGCAGTTCCTCGAAGGGGGCGCGCACTGAAGCTTTCTTT. Translation gives CASSSSKGARTEAFF.

The rearrangement joins TRBV6-1 to TRBJ2-3; 10 nucleotides align to TRBD2. J was trimmed by 5 bases and V by 1 base; bases with no gene match: 9. Germline V gene data show CDR1 as MNHNS and CDR2 as SASEGT. The CDR3 runs 17 residues. This CDR3 is CASSEGSGGAGGDTQYF. In DNA, the CDR3 is TGTGCCAGCAGTGAAGGGAGCGGGGGGGCCGGGGGAGATACGCAGTATTTT.

The CDR3 coding sequence is TGTGCCAGCAGTAACCCGACCGGGAATGAGCAGTTCTTC. Its translation: CASSNPTGNEQFF. V usage is TRBV2 and J usage is TRBJ2-1; D unclear. V lost 5 bases and J 7 bases, leaving 12 bases between the germline ends. Germline loops: CDR1 SNHLY, CDR2 FYNNEI. The CDR3 runs to 13 residues. Based on the CDR3 plus reference TRBV2 and TRBJ2-1, the full variable domain is EPEVTQTPSHQVTQMGQEVILRCVPISNHLYFYWYRQILGQKVEFLVSFYNNEISEKSEIFDDQFSVERPDGSNFTLKIRSTKLEDSAMYFCASSNPTGNEQFFGPGTRLTVL.

This clonotype showed up just a few times. The J gene is TRBJ2-3, the V gene TRBV7-2; D tentatively reads TRBD1 or TRBD2 (6 bases each). CDR3 size: 15 residues. Germline V gene lookup returns CDR1 SGHTA and CDR2 FQGNSA. Trimming pared 4 bases from V and 8 bases from J, leaving 19 bases between. Here the CDR3 reads CASSSRGGLLGTQYF. The CDR3 DNA sequence: TGTGCCAGCAGCTCGAGAGGGGGGCTCCTTGGTACGCAGTATTTT.